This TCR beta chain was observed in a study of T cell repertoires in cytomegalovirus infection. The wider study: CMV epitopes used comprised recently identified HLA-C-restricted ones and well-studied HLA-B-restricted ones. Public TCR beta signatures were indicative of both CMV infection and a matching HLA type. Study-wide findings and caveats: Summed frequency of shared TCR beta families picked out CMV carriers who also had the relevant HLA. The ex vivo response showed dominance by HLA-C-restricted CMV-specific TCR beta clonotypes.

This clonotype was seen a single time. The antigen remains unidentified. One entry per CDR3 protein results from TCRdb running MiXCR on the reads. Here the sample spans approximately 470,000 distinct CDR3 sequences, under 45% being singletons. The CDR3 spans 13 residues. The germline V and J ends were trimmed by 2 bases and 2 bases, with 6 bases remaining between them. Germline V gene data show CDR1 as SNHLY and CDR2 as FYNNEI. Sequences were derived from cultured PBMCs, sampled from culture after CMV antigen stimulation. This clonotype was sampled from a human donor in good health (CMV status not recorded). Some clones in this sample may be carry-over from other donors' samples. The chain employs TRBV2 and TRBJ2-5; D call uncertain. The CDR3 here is CASSETIQETQYF. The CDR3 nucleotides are TGTGCCAGCAGTGAAACCATTCAAGAGACCCAGTACTTC.